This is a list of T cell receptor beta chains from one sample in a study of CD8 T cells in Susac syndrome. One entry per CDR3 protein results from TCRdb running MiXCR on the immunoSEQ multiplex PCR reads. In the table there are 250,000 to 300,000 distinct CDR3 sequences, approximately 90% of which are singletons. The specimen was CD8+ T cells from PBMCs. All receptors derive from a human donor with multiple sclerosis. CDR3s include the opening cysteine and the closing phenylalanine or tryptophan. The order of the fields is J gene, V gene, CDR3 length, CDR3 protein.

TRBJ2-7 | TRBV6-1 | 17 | CASSGSTLFPQFYEQYF
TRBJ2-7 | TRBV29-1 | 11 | CSVTSSYEQYF
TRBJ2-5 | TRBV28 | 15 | CASSLGAPREETQYF
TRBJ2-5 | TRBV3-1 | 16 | CASSQDRRDLQETQYF
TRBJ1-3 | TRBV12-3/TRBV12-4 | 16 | CASRTTGDGSGNTIYF
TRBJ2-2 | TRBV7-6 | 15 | CASSPEDHLGGELFF
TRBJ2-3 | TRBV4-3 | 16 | CASSQGLAGVTDTQYF
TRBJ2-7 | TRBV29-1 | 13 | CSNAPATAHEQYF
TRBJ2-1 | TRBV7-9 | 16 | CASSPRTAGVYNEQFF
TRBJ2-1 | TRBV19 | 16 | CASSISDRVPYNEQFF
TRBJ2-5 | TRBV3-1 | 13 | CASSQATEETQYF
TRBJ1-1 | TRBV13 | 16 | CASSPTGEKSDTEAFF
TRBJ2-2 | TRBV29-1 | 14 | CSVATGTGSGELFF
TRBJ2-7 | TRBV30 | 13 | CAWSVWQGGEQYF
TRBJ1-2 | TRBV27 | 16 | CASSVTQIQGGYGYTF
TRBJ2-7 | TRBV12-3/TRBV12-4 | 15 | CASRANTLHSYEQYF
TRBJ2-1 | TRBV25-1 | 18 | CASSEASGSTASYNEQFF
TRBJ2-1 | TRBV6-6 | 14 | CASTPRLDDDEQFF
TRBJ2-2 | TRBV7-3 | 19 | CASSLIRRGPEGISGELFF
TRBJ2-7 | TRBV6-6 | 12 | CASSYSTDEQYF
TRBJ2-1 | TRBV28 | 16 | CASSFLPGPGNDEQFF
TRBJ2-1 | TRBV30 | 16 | CAWSVLTGGSYNEQFF
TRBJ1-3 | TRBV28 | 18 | CASSFRSTLPISGNTIYF
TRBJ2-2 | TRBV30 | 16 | CAWSVILGQGTGELFF
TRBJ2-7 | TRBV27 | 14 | CASSYGGASYEQYF
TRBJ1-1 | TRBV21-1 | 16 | CASSKRGRNSLTEAFF
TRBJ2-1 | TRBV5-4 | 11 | CASSRDNEQFF
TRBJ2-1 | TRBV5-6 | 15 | CASSLGDRAYNEQFF
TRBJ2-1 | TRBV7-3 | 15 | CASSLSGSSHNEQFF
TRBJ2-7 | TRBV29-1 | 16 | CSVEGGGPGDSYEQYF
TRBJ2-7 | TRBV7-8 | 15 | CASSPGTSVTYEQYF
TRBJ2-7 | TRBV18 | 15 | CASSPQGESSYEQYF
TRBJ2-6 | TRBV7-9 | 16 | CASSGADSSGANVLTF
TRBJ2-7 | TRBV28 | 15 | CASSFVSGTTHEQYF
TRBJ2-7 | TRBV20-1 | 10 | CSATTGDLYF
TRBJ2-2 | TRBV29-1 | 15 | CSVEGLAGSTGELFF
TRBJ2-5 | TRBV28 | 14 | CASSGGGGLETQYF
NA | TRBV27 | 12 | CASSSGTGPQFF
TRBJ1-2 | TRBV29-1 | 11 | CSTGQSYGYTF